The 6 T cell receptor beta chains below come from one sample, sequenced in a study of cytomegalovirus exposure and HLA in healthy donors. PCR amplification relied on 60 Vbeta primers (plus 13 Jbeta primers). The data were produced by immunoSEQ multiplex PCR, yet TCRdb's version contains in-frame clones alone and is incomplete. The sample has around 150,000 clones; approximately 67% are singletons. Sample: PBMCs. Receptors originate from a woman under 30 in good health and CMV-seropositive.

The chain carries TRBV27 and TRBJ2-7, with 9 nucleotides matching TRBD1. Germline V CDR1 and CDR2: MNHEY, SMNVEV (reference sequence). V was clipped by 4 bases and J by 2 bases; unmatched bases: 9. CDR3 length: 16 amino acids. The CDR3: CASSSPLTGGTYEQYF. The CDR3 nucleotides read TGTGCCAGCAGTTCCCCCCTGACAGGGGGTACCTACGAGCAGTACTTC.

The chain combines TRBV5-1 with TRBJ1-3; the D is unclear. Trimming stripped 0 bases from V and 4 bases from J, with 8 bases between. Germline CDR1 SGHRS, CDR2 YFSETQ. This CDR3 spans 14 amino acids. The CDR3 coding sequence is TGCGCCAGCAGCTTGGCCCCGGGGGGAAACACCATATATTTT. Its translation: CASSLAPGGNTIYF.

This chain uses TRBV5-4 with TRBJ1-2, with D possibly matching TRBD1 (5 bases). The CDR3 totals 13 residues. Between the trimmed V and J ends, which lost 0 bases and 6 bases, there was a span of 9 bases. CDR1 and CDR2 from the germline V gene are SGHNT and YYREEE (reference sequence). CDR3 sequence (DNA): TGTGCCAGCAGCTTGGCCGGGGGGGATGGCTACACCTTC. This gives the protein CASSLAGGDGYTF. The whole variable domain, remainder taken from reference TRBV5-4 and TRBJ1-2, is ETGVTQSPTHLIKTRGQQVTLRCSSQSGHNTVSWYQQALGQGPQFIFQYYREEENGRGNFPPRFSGLQFPNYSSELNVNALELDDSALYLCASSLAGGDGYTFGSGTRLTVV.

The chain combines TRBV15 with TRBJ2-7; 7 bases match TRBD1. This CDR3 comprises 14 residues. Germline values: CDR1 LNHNV, CDR2 YYDKDF (reference sequence). Germline trimming cut 2 bases from V and 7 bases from J; bases unmatched to any gene: 8. The CDR3 region is CATSRKRQGREQYF. CDR3 nucleotide sequence: TGTGCCACCAGCAGAAAGAGACAGGGCCGGGAGCAGTACTTC.

The chain couples TRBV29-1 to TRBJ1-1, with 10 nucleotides matching TRBD1. The CDR3 is 15 amino acids. J gave up 6 bases and V 6 bases, and 13 bases lay outside the gene matches. The germline V gene encodes CDR1 SQVTM and CDR2 ANQGSEA. The CDR3 protein is CSVDGVGTGDAEAFF. CDR3 DNA: TGCAGCGTGGACGGCGTGGGGACAGGGGACGCTGAAGCTTTCTTT. The variable domain in full, completed from reference TRBV29-1 and TRBJ1-1, reads SAVISQKPSRDICQRGTSLTIQCQVDSQVTMMFWYRQQPGQSLTLIATANQGSEATYESGFVIDKFPISRPNLTFSTLTVSNMSPEDSSIYLCSVDGVGTGDAEAFFGQGTRLTVV.

The genes are TRBV18 and TRBJ1-1; 9 positions agree with TRBD1. CDR3 length: 17 amino acids. CDR1 and CDR2 (germline): KGHSH, LQKENI. Germline trimming cut 4 bases from V and 0 bases from J; bases unmatched to any gene: 9. This CDR3 is CASSLYTGGDVNTEAFF. CDR3 in DNA: TGTGCCAGCTCACTCTATACAGGGGGCGATGTGAACACTGAAGCTTTCTTT.